What follows are 15 T cell receptor beta chains derived from one specimen sequenced in a study of T-cell reconstitution after alpha-beta-depleted transplantation in children. It was with unique molecular identifiers that the TCRbeta library was prepared. One entry per CDR3 protein results from TCRdb running MiXCR on the PCR reads. The sample shows 150,000 to 250,000 distinct CDR3 sequences, more than 12% of them seen only once. The sample was PBMCs from the stem cell graft donor, taken from the stem cell graft. The source of these receptors is a human donor who donated a stem cell graft to a child with acute lymphoblastic leukemia.

This clonotype was observed at least ten times. The J gene is TRBJ1-1, the V gene TRBV20-1; D is possibly TRBD1 (5 bases). The CDR3 runs to 15 residues. Germline V gene data show CDR1 as DFQATT and CDR2 as SNEGSKA (reference sequence). V shed 1 base and J shed 0 bases, with 12 bases lying between them. The CDR3 loop is CSARGQGSMNTEAFF. The CDR3 bases are TGCAGTGCTAGAGGGCAGGGTTCAATGAACACTGAAGCTTTCTTT.

This clonotype appeared many times. This chain uses TRBV5-8 with TRBJ2-3; the match to TRBD2 covers 12 bases. The V segment lost 4 bases and the J segment 0 bases; nucleotides outside the gene matches: 3. CDR3 size: 16 residues. Germline assignment: CDR1 SGHTS and CDR2 YDEGEE. In DNA, the CDR3 is TGTGCCAGCAGCACGGGACTAGCGGGCAGCACAGATACGCAGTATTTT. Amino acids: CASSTGLAGSTDTQYF.

This clonotype was observed many times. The rearrangement links TRBV12-3 or TRBV12-4 to TRBJ2-1; tentatively, D is TRBD2 (6 bases). V was clipped by 6 bases and J by 6 bases, with 9 bases between them. This CDR3 contains 12 residues. This CDR3 reads CASRTSSNEQFF. CDR3 DNA sequence: TGTGCCAGCAGGACTAGTAGCAATGAGCAGTTCTTC.

The J gene is TRBJ2-7, the V gene TRBV7-7; tentatively, D is TRBD1 or TRBD2 (6 bases each). Trimming shortened V by 3 bases and J by 2 bases, and 14 bases separated the two germline ends. The CDR3 runs 15 residues. Germline loops: CDR1 SSHAT, CDR2 FNYEAQ (reference sequence). The CDR3 loop is CASSLERGAPYEQYF. The DNA of the CDR3 is TGTGCCAGCAGCTTGGAGAGGGGGGCCCCCTACGAGCAGTACTTC.

This clonotype was seen repeatedly, ten times or more. V usage is TRBV11-2 and J usage is TRBJ1-1; TRBD1 aligns across 7 bases. Germline V gene sequence: CDR1 SGHAT, CDR2 FQNNGV. V shed 5 bases, J shed 1 base, and the junction held 10 bases outside the gene matches. This CDR3 is built from 16 residues. CDR3 sequence (DNA): TGTGCCAGCAGCCCCGTCTTGGGACAGACGAACACTGAAGCTTTCTTT. Its translation: CASSPVLGQTNTEAFF.

Turning to this clonotype: A much more abundant neighbour one base away suggests this may be a read error. Because the CDR3's place on the DNA is in doubt, the DNA is left out and the CDR3 is given as listed by TCRdb. The rearrangement links TRBV7-2 to TRBJ2-2. The CDR3 has 16 amino acids, counting both end residues. Germline V gene sequence: CDR1 SGHTA, CDR2 FQGNSA. The CDR3 loop is CASSLVGGGNTGELLF.

Only a few counts were recorded for this clonotype. This sequence joins TRBV5-1 and TRBJ2-7, with D uncertain. The CDR3 sequence is 14 residues long. Germline V gene sequence: CDR1 SGHRS, CDR2 YFSETQ. The V gene lost 3 bases and the J gene lost 2 bases, with 12 bases spanning the gap. The CDR3 loop reads CASSSRPGAYEQYF. The CDR3 bases are TGCGCCAGCAGCTCGCGCCCAGGAGCCTACGAGCAGTACTTC.

Many counts were recorded for this clonotype. This chain links TRBV28 with TRBJ2-1; 7 bases fit TRBD2. With 6 bases clipped from V and 8 bases from J, the junction kept 13 bases outside the gene matches. Germline V gene data show CDR1 as MDHEN and CDR2 as SYDVKM. CDR3 length equals 15 residues. Here the CDR3 DNA reads TGTGCCAGCAGGAAGGCGGTAGCGGGTAGTTATGAGCAGTTCTTC. Translating it yields CASRKAVAGSYEQFF.

The table lists this clonotype with many counts. The V and J genes are TRBV5-1 and TRBJ2-7, with D unclear. CDR1 is SGHRS and CDR2 is YFSETQ in the germline V gene. Trimming took off 0 bases at V and 2 bases at J, with 15 bases between the two ends. The CDR3 covers 16 residues. This CDR3 is CASSLEPPATTYEQYF. CDR3 DNA: TGCGCCAGCAGCTTGGAACCTCCGGCTACGACCTACGAGCAGTACTTC.

This clonotype was seen ten or more times. V and J are TRBV29-1 and TRBJ2-5, with unresolved D. Germline V gene lookup returns CDR1 SQVTM and CDR2 ANQGSEA. CDR3 length: 12 residues. Trimming pared 3 bases from V and 2 bases from J, leaving 7 bases between. For the CDR3, the DNA is TGCAGCGTTGAGGACGGACAAGAGACCCAGTACTTC. Protein product: CSVEDGQETQYF.

This clonotype was detected ten times or more. The chain couples TRBV28 to TRBJ2-1; TRBD2 agrees at 8 bases. The ends lost 1 base at V and 0 bases at J; junction bases unmatched: 11. CDR1 is MDHEN and CDR2 is SYDVKM in the germline V gene. The CDR3 consists of 19 residues. The CDR3 coding sequence is TGTGCCAGCAGTTTATTTCGTGCACTAGCGGATAGCTCCTACAATGAGCAGTTCTTC. This gives the protein CASSLFRALADSSYNEQFF.

This clonotype was detected many times. This chain connects TRBV6-4 to TRBJ2-7, with 8 nucleotides matching TRBD1. CDR3 length: 13 amino acids. Germline values: CDR1 MRHNA, CDR2 SNTAGT. V lost 10 bases to trimming and J lost 2 bases; unmatched junction nucleotides: 7. CDR3 amino acids: CATYRGDTYEQYF. The CDR3 DNA is TGTGCCACATACAGGGGGGACACCTACGAGCAGTACTTC.

This clonotype occurred many times. The V and J genes are TRBV12-3 or TRBV12-4 and TRBJ2-1, with a weak D call TRBD2 (6 bases). V was cut by 6 bases and J by 14 bases, with 17 bases left in between. This CDR3 comprises 12 residues. For the CDR3, the DNA is TGTGCCAGCAGCCTATCGGAGGGCCCGAAGTTCTTC. Translated: CASSLSEGPKFF.

V and J are TRBV6-2 or TRBV6-3 and TRBJ1-5; tentative D call: TRBD1 (5 bases). CDR1 and CDR2 from the germline V gene are MNHEY and SVGEGT. CDR3 length: 14 residues. Trimming stripped 4 bases from V and 2 bases from J, with 9 bases between. The chain's CDR3 is CASSLIRGNQPQHF. The CDR3 DNA reads as TGTGCCAGCAGTTTGATCAGGGGCAATCAGCCCCAGCATTTT.

Many counts were recorded for this clonotype. The chain employs TRBV18 and TRBJ2-6; 10 bases line up with TRBD1. V lost 3 bases, J lost 0 bases, and 2 bases stayed unmatched. The germline gives CDR1 KGHSH, CDR2 LQKENI. The CDR3 extends over 17 amino acids. In nucleotides, the CDR3 is TGTGCCAGCTCACCCGGGACAGGGGCCTCTGGGGCCAACGTCCTGACTTTC. It specifies CASSPGTGASGANVLTF. Looking up the rest from reference TRBV18 and TRBJ2-6 gives the full variable domain: NAGVMQNPRHLVRRRGQEARLRCSPMKGHSHVYWYRQLPEEGLKFMVYLQKENIIDESGMPKERFSAEFPKEGPSILRIQQVVRGDSAAYFCASSPGTGASGANVLTFGAGSRLTVL.